Reported below is one T cell receptor beta chain. The sample originates from a study of blood T cell repertoires in COVID-19. Overall study: T cells, B-cell-depleted T cells, or PBMCs provided the cDNA or gDNA that served as material.

The CDR3 spans 14 residues. V dropped 4 bases and J dropped 3; count of bases not matched to a gene: 4. The germline V gene encodes CDR1 SGHDT and CDR2 YYEEEE. The table came from immunoSEQ multiplex PCR; TCRdb's copy has only in-frame clones and leaves some out. The sample has approximately 75,000 clones, approximately 90% seen once. Sequencing was done on a sample of peripheral blood. This sequence was found in a man aged 60 to 69 with acute or convalescent COVID-19. The rearrangement uses TRBV5-6 and TRBJ2-3; 8 bases agree with TRBD1. The CDR3, as DNA: TGTGCCAGCAGCGACACAGGGGGGACAGATACGCAGTATTTT. This sequence encodes CASSDTGGTDTQYF.